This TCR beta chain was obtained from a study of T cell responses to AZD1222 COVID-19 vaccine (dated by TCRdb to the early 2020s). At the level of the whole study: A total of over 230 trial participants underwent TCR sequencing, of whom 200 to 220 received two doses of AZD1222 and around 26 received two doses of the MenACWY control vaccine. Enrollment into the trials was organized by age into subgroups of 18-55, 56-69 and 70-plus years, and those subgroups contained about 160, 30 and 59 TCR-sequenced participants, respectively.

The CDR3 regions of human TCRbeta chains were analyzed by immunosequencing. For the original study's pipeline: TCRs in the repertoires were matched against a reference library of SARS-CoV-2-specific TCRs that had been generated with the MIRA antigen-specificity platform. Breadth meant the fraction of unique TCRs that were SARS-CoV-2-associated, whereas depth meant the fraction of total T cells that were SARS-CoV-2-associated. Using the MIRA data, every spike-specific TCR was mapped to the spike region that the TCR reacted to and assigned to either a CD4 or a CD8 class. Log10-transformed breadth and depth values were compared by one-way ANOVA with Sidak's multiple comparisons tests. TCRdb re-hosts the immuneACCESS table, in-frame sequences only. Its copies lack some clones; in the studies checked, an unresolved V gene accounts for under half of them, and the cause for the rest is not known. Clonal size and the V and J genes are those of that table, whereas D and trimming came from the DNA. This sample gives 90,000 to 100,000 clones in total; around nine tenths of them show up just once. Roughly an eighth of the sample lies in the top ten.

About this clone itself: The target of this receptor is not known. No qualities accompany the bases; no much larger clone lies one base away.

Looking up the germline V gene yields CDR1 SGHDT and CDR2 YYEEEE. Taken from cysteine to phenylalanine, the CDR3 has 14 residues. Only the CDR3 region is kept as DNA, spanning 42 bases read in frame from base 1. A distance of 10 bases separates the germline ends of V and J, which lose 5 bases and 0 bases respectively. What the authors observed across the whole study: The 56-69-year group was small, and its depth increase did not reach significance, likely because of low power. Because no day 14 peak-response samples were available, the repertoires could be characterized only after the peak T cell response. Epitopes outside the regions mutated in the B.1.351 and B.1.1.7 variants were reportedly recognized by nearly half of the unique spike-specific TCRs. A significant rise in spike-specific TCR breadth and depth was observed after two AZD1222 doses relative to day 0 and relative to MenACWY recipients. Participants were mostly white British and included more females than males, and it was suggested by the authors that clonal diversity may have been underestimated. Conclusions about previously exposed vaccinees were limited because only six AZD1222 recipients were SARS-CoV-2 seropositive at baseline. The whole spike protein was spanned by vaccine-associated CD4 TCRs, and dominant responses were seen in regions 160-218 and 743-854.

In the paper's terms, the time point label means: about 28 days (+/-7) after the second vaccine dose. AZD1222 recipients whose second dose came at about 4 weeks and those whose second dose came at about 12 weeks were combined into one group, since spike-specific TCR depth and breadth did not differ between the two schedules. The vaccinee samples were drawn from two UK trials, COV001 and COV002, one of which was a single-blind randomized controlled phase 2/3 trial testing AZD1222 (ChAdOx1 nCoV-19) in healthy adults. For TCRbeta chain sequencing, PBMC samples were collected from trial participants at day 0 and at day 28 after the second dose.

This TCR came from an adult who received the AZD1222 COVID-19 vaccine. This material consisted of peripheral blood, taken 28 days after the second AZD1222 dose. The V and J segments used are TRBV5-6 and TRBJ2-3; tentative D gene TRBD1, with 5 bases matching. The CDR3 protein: CASRATVSTDTQYF. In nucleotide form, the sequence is TGTGCCAGCAGAGCGACAGTCAGCACAGATACGCAGTATTTT.